This TCR beta chain comes out of a study of OX40 agonist ivuxolimab in advanced cancers. Study-wide results and limits: Some of the lowest clonal expansion was seen in partial responders at 0.1-3.0 mg/kg.

The repertoire was sequenced with immunoSEQ multiplex PCR; TCRdb's copy has only in-frame clones and lacks some. Among 76,000 or so clones, about 82% were seen once, and the ten largest hold approximately 0.65%. In the case of this clone: Its antigen is undetermined.

Trimming took off 5 bases at V and 6 bases at J, with 11 bases between the two ends. The CDR3 is made up of 12 amino acids. Germline CDR1 reads MNHNY; CDR2 reads SVGAGI (reference sequence). The clonotype comes from an adult with an advanced solid tumor such as melanoma, head and neck, liver or kidney cancer. The rearrangement joins TRBV6-6 to TRBJ2-7; D is unresolved. Sequences were derived from CD4+ or CD8+ T cells sorted from blood, sampled in a trial of the OX40 agonist ivuxolimab. CDR3: CASSTERFEQYF. The DNA for the CDR3 is TGTGCCAGCAGTACGGAACGATTCGAGCAGTACTTC.